This T cell receptor (beta chain) was obtained from a study of T-cell reconstitution after alpha-beta-depleted transplantation in children. A TCRbeta library incorporating unique molecular identifiers was prepared. In TCRdb, the PCR reads were re-called with MiXCR into one record per CDR3 protein. The repertoire includes 780,000 or so distinct CDR3 sequences, roughly 15% of them detected once, and around 5.3% sits in the top ten. CDR1 and CDR2 (germline): MNHEY, SVGAGI. The CDR3 is made up of 14 amino acids. With 1 base removed from V and 1 base from J, the gap between germline ends came to 5 bases. This sample comprised PBMCs, mostly from graft donor cells, obtained 360 days after TCRalphabeta/CD19-depleted stem cell transplant. The chain couples TRBV6-5 to TRBJ1-3, with D unresolved. The origin of this receptor is a male patient under 18 who had a stem cell transplant for acute lymphoblastic leukemia, so the T cells may come from the graft donor. CDR3 amino acids: CASSYLVSGNTIYF. The CDR3 DNA follows: TGTGCCAGCAGTTACTTGGTTTCTGGAAACACCATATATTTT.